This T cell receptor (beta chain) was captured in a study of cytomegalovirus exposure and HLA in healthy donors (dated by TCRdb to 2016 to 2017). Regarding the research as a whole: In an earlier analysis of around 540 of the donors, roughly 300 Gb of sequence data and 120 million or so unique TCR beta sequences from about 179 million T cells were reported. An early release that covered fewer than 800 HLA-typed donors contained about 300 gigabases of sequencing data and 70 million to 100 million unique TCR sequences. Of the 300 to 500 genotyped donors, over 80% were placed in the genetic ancestry cluster associated with self-reported Caucasian donors. The aim of the study was to test whether cataloging public T cell receptors could identify signatures of past pathogen exposure. Using immunosequencing, the study profiled T cell repertoires from 640 or so subjects and related those repertoires to cytomegalovirus serostatus. Besides the first cohort of 500 to 700 subjects, a separate validation cohort made up of 120 different subjects was used. High-throughput TCR immunosequencing, statistical association of individual TCRs with disease status, and machine learning were combined to predict cytomegalovirus infection status. In a later analysis, previously published TCR beta repertoires from 670 or so donors were re-analyzed and high-resolution HLA genotyping was added so that TCR occurrence patterns could be studied. The later analysis used no new phenotypic data to find candidate immune exposures, relying instead on TCR beta sequences and their occurrence across donors. An earlier analysis of some 500 of the donors used high-throughput TCR beta sequencing to judge whether each TCR beta V gene segment behaved as functional or pseudogenic. Alongside the repertoire data, information on donor age, sex, ethnicity and CMV serostatus was compiled. A later genetic analysis took genome-wide SNP genotypes for 398 of the 666 donors and used that subset as a discovery cohort. Every repertoire in the discovery cohort had been generated on one and the same sequencing platform. Class I and class II HLA loci were covered by the typing at four-digit resolution. The number of typed donors differed by locus: roughly 629-630 for A, B, C, DRB1 and DQB1; roughly 510 for DQA1; about 600 for DPA1; and 400 to 480 for DPB1. Several DR-DQ haplotypes were treated as single units for association and clustering because of strong linkage in the cohort. On average, around 240,000 unique TCR beta nucleotide sequences were sequenced per donor among some 420 genotyped donors of the cohort, with about 19% of those sequences being non-productive.

Library preparation was by the immunoSEQ multiplex PCR assay. For the multiplex PCR, a mixture combining 60 forward primers for TCR Vbeta segments and 13 reverse primers for TCR Jbeta segments was used. Amplification of the CDR3 region of rearranged TCR beta genes was performed with a multiplex PCR assay on genomic DNA. The amplified TCR beta libraries were sequenced on the Illumina HiSeq System as 87-base-pair reads. The study's processing was this. In a later analysis, roughly 80 million unique TCR beta chains were counted across the 650 to 700 repertoires, and approximately 9.9 million of these chains were shared by at least two donors. Raw reads were error-corrected and collapsed into unique sequences with a nearest-neighbor algorithm that merged closely related sequences to remove PCR and sequencing errors. CDR3 sequences were aligned to IMGT reference sequences to assign V, D and J gene segments. For a sequence to be retained, a match of at least six nucleotides to both a V gene segment and a J gene segment was required. A rearrangement was called productive if the CDR3 had no stop codons and remained in frame with V and J, and every other rearrangement was called non-productive. CDR3 was defined by IMGT convention, running from the second conserved V-encoded cysteine to the conserved J-encoded phenylalanine. The earlier analysis of 450 to 750 of the donors excluded any sequence lacking an unambiguous match to a single V gene segment. An earlier analysis of 587 of the donors called V segments functional above 56.7% productive rearrangements and segregating when the between-donor standard deviation exceeded 5%. A statistical classification framework was developed to diagnose cytomegalovirus status using the catalog of TCR beta chain sequences. In a later analysis, TCR nucleotide sequences were compared against IMGT/GENE-DB human TR gene sequences so that V and J genes could be assigned. The TCRdist pipeline was used in a later analysis to assign CDR3 sequences and most-parsimonious VDJ recombination scenarios. In a later analysis, every TCR beta chain was defined by the combination of its CDR3 amino acid sequence and its V-gene family, and reads without a unique V-gene family were dropped. In a later analysis, around 600 highly shared, low-generation-probability nucleotide sequences were removed to address suspected cross-contamination and a sequencing artifact. A later analysis calculated a clonal expansion index for each public chain from normalized within-repertoire ranks of inferred template counts. A later analysis computed generation probabilities with a VDJ recombination model fitted to out-of-frame rearrangements, and checked the results against IGoR. A later analysis scored TCR-TCR, TCR-HLA and TCR-CMV co-occurrence with hypergeometric tests, applying a repertoire-size bias correction to TCR pairs. A later analysis estimated false discovery rates by permuting HLA or CMV assignments 20 times. A later analysis grouped co-occurring TCRs with DBSCAN, adding TCRdist sequence similarity when clustering within HLA-allele-positive subsets. Co-occurrence clustering excluded repertoires with fewer than 30,000 or more than 120,000 public chains, plus five with anomalous nucleotide sharing. In TCRdb, the immuneACCESS table is reduced to in-frame sequences with V and J assigned. These tables do not hold every clone; where another copy was compared, an unresolved V gene accounts for under half, and the others remain unexplained. V and J calls and clone size follow that table, whereas D and trimming were derived from the DNA. The sample data list around 210,000 clones, and roughly 81% of these were observed just once. The top ten constitute 0.2% to 0.25% of the sample.

Details on this clone: Its cognate antigen has yet to be identified. No qualities accompany the bases; no much larger clone lies one base away.

The study at large found these results: A later analysis reported that several top co-occurrence clusters appeared linked to parvovirus B19, influenza, CMV and Epstein-Barr virus. The classifier was reported to diagnose cytomegalovirus status with high specificity and sensitivity in both the original and validation cohorts. An association between a missense DCLRE1C variant and V-gene and J-gene trimming of TCR beta chains was found in a later genetic analysis and replicated in an independent cohort. Because HLA typing was missing for some donors at each locus, association tests included only the typed subset. The authors suggested that the approach could potentially be generalized to other disease states and immunological phenotypes. The earlier analysis of about 600 of the donors excluded roughly 16 rarely observed V segments, including chromosome 9 orphons, because counts were too low. A cluster of highly shared sequence variants was judged likely to be a technical artifact of the sequencing pipeline. A further reported finding was that TCR beta sequences accurately predicted the HLA-A and HLA-B alleles for most subjects in the first cohort. In a later analysis, TCR association rates were found to vary across HLA loci, with the most associated TCRs seen for DRB1 alleles and the fewest for HLA-C alleles. A later analysis found that most CMV-associated TCR beta chains appeared HLA-restricted, with HLA associations seemingly driven largely by CMV exposure. Strong co-occurrence of HLA alleles, especially DR and DQ, made assigning TCR associations to individual alleles difficult. Only TCR beta chains were sequenced in this cohort, and the absence of alpha or paired-chain data limited detectable features. Most TCR sequences were seen in very few donors, while some public TCRs were found in many individuals. Linkage disequilibrium might explain the correlated functional status among segregating V segments, but an unknown experimental factor could not be excluded. A later analysis associated about 17,000 TCR beta sequences with specific HLA alleles at a false discovery rate of 0.05. According to a later genetic analysis, donors in an Asian-associated ancestry cluster had fewer N-insertions in productive TCRs than the roughly 700-donor mean. Presence/absence analyses assumed roughly uniform sequencing depth across donors, an assumption that may not hold. A few of the identified cytomegalovirus-associated TCR beta chains were confirmed in vitro to be specific for cytomegalovirus antigens. CMV serostatus was the only immune exposure information available for the cohort. In the study, some 160 TCR beta chains were listed as associated with cytomegalovirus. In an earlier analysis of around 500 of the donors, most TCR beta V segments appeared in productive rearrangements about 87% or about 30% of the time, broadly matching IMGT annotations. The 87-base-pair reads could not distinguish some IMGT-functional V segments, including TRBV6-2 and TRBV6-3, so those segments were excluded. In a later analysis, HLA-associated TCR beta chains were found to be more clonally expanded and to have lower generation probabilities than equally common non-associated chains.

CDR1 and CDR2 were assigned from the germline V gene as SGHRS and YFSETQ. The CDR3 spans 15 residues, from the cysteine through the phenylalanine. Here the CDR3 DNA is all that survives: 45 bases in frame from base 1. Ends trimmed: V by 0 bases, J by 3 bases; bases unmatched to a gene: 5. The cohort consisted of 666 healthy bone marrow donors. All cohort members were sampled while nominally healthy, although unrecorded immune exposures were likely present. The donor tested CMV seronegative, placing the donor among the approximately 360 seronegative members of the cohort. Each donor provided a peripheral blood sample, and peripheral blood mononuclear cells were used for TCR beta sequencing. The Qiagen DNeasy Blood Extraction Kit was used to extract genomic DNA from the blood cell samples.

This TCR came from a girl between 2 and 10 years old in good health and CMV-seronegative. Material for sequencing was PBMCs. The V gene is TRBV5-1 and the J gene is TRBJ2-7; a stretch of 8 junction bases matches TRBD1. The CDR3 region reads CASSLVTGAGYEQYF. In nucleotide form, the sequence is TGCGCCAGCAGCTTGGTGACAGGGGCCGGCTACGAGCAGTACTTC. Outside the CDR3, residues come from the reference TRBV5-1 and TRBJ2-7 proteins, so the full variable domain is: KAGVTQTPRYLIKTRGQQVTLSCSPISGHRSVSWYQQTPGQGLQFLFEYFSETQRNKGNFPGRFSGRQFSNSRSEMNVSTLELGDSALYLCASSLVTGAGYEQYFGPGTRLTVT.